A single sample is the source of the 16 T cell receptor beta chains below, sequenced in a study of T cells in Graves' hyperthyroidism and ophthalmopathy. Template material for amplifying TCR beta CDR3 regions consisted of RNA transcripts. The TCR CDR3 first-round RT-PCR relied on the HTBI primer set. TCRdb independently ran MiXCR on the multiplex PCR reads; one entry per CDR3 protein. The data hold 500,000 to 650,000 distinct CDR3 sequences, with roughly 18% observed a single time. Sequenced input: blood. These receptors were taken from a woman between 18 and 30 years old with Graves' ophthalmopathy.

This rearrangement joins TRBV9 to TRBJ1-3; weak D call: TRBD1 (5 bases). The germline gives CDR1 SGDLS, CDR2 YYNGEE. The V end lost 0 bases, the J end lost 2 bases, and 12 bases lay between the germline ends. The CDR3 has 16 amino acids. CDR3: CASSVAPGVPGNTIYF. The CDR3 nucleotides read TGTGCCAGCAGCGTAGCTCCGGGGGTGCCTGGAAACACCATATATTTT.

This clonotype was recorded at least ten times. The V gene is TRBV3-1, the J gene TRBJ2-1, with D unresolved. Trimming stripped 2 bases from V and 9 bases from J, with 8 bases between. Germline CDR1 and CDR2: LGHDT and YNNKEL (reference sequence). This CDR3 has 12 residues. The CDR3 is CASSQRVAEQFF. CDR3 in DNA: TGTGCCAGCAGCCAACGGGTCGCTGAGCAGTTCTTC.

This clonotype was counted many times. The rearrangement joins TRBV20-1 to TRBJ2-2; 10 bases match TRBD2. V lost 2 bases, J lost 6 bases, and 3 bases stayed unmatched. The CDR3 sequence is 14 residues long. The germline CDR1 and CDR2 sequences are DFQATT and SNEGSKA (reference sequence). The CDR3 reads CSARMLAGAGELFF. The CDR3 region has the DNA TGCAGTGCTAGAATGCTAGCGGGAGCCGGGGAGCTGTTTTTT.

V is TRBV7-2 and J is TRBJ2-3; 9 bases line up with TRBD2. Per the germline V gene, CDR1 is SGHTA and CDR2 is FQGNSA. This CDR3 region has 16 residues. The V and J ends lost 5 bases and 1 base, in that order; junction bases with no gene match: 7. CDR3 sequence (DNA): TGTGCCAGCAGCCCGCAGCGGGGGGTCGGCACAGATACGCAGTATTTT. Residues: CASSPQRGVGTDTQYF.

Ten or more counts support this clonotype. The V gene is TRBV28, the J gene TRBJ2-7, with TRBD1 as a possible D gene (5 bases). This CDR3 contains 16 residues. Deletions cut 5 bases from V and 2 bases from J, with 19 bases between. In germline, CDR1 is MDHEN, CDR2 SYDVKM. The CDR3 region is CASSPPDSTTTYEQYF. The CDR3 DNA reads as TGTGCCAGCAGTCCCCCCGACAGCACTACTACCTACGAGCAGTACTTC.

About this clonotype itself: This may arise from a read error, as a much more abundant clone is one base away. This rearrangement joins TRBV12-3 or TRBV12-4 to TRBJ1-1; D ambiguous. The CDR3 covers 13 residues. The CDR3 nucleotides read TGTGCCAGCAGTTTACAACAGAACACTGACGCTTTCTTT. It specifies CASSLQQNTDAFF.

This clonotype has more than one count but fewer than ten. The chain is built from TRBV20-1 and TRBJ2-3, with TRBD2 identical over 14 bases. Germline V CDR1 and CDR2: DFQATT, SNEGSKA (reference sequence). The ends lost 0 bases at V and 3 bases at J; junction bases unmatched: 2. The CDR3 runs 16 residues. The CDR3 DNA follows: TGCAGTGCTAGAGAAGGGACTAGCGGGGGAACAGATACGCAGTATTTT. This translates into CSAREGTSGGTDTQYF.

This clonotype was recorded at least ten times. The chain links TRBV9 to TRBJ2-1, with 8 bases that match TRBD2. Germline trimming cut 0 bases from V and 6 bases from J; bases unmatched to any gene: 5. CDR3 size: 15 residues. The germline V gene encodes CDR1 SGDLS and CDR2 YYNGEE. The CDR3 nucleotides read TGTGCCAGCAGCGTAGAGCAGCGGGAGCTCAATGAGCAGTTCTTC. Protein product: CASSVEQRELNEQFF.

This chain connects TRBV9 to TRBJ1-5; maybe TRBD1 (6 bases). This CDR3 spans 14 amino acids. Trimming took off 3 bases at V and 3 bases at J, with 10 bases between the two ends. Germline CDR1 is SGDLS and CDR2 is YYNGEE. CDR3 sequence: CASSGGQVNQPQHF. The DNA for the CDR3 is TGTGCCAGCAGCGGGGGGCAGGTCAATCAGCCCCAGCATTTT.

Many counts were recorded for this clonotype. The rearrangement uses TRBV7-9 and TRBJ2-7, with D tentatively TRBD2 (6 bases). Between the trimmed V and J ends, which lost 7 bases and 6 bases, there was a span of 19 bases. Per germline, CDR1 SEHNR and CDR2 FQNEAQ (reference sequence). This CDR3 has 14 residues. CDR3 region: CASTAGRNEGEQYF. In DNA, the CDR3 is TGTGCCAGCACCGCGGGAAGGAACGAAGGCGAGCAGTACTTC.

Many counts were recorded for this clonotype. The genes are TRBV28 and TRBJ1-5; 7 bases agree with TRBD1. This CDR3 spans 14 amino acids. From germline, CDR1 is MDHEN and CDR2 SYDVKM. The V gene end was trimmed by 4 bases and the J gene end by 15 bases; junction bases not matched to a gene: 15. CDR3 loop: CASSSQGRQSGLHF. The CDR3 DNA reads TGTGCCAGCAGTTCACAGGGGAGGCAATCAGGATTGCATTTT. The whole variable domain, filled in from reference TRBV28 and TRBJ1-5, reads DVKVTQSSRYLVKRTGEKVFLECVQDMDHENMFWYRQDPGLGLRLIYFSYDVKMKEKGDIPEGYSVSREKKERFSLILESASTNQTSMYLCASSSQGRQSGLHFGDGTRLSIL.

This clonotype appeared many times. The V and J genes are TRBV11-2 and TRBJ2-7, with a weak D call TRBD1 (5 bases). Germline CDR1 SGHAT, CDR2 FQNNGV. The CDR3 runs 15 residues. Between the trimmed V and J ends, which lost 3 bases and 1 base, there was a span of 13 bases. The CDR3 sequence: CASSFSQGLSYEQYF. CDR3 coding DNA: TGTGCCAGCAGCTTCTCTCAGGGCCTGTCCTACGAGCAGTACTTC.

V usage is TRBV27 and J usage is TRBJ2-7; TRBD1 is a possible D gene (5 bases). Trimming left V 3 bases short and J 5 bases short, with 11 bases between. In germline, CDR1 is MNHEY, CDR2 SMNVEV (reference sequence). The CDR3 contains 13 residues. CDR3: CASSFQGSHEQYF. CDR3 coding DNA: TGTGCCAGCAGTTTCCAGGGTTCTCACGAGCAGTACTTC.

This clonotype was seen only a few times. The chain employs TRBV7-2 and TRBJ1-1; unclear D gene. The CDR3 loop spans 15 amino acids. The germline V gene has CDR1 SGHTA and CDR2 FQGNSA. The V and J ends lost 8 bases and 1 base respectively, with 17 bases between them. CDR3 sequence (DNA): TGTGCCAGCGCCCGGAGACCTCCGGGGAACACTGAAGCTTTCTTT. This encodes CASARRPPGNTEAFF.

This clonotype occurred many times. CDR3 bases: TGTGCCAGCAGTTACTATCAGACTAGTTATAGCACAGATACGCAGTATTTT. Translated: CASSYYQTSYSTDTQYF. V is TRBV6-6 and J is TRBJ2-3; a weak D match, TRBD2 (6 bases). The CDR3 consists of 17 residues. Germline CDR1 and CDR2: MNHNY and SVGAGI (reference sequence). Deletions cut 1 base from V and 0 bases from J, with 14 bases between.

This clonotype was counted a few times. The CDR3 coding sequence is TGTGCCAGCAGCTTTTCCGACAAGAGCTCCTACGAGCAGTACTTC. It codes for CASSFSDKSSYEQYF. The chain is built from TRBV7-9 and TRBJ2-7; the D is unclear. The CDR3 totals 15 residues. Germline-derived CDR1 and CDR2 are SEHNR and FQNEAQ (reference sequence). Trimming removed 3 bases at V and 0 bases at J, with 12 bases between.